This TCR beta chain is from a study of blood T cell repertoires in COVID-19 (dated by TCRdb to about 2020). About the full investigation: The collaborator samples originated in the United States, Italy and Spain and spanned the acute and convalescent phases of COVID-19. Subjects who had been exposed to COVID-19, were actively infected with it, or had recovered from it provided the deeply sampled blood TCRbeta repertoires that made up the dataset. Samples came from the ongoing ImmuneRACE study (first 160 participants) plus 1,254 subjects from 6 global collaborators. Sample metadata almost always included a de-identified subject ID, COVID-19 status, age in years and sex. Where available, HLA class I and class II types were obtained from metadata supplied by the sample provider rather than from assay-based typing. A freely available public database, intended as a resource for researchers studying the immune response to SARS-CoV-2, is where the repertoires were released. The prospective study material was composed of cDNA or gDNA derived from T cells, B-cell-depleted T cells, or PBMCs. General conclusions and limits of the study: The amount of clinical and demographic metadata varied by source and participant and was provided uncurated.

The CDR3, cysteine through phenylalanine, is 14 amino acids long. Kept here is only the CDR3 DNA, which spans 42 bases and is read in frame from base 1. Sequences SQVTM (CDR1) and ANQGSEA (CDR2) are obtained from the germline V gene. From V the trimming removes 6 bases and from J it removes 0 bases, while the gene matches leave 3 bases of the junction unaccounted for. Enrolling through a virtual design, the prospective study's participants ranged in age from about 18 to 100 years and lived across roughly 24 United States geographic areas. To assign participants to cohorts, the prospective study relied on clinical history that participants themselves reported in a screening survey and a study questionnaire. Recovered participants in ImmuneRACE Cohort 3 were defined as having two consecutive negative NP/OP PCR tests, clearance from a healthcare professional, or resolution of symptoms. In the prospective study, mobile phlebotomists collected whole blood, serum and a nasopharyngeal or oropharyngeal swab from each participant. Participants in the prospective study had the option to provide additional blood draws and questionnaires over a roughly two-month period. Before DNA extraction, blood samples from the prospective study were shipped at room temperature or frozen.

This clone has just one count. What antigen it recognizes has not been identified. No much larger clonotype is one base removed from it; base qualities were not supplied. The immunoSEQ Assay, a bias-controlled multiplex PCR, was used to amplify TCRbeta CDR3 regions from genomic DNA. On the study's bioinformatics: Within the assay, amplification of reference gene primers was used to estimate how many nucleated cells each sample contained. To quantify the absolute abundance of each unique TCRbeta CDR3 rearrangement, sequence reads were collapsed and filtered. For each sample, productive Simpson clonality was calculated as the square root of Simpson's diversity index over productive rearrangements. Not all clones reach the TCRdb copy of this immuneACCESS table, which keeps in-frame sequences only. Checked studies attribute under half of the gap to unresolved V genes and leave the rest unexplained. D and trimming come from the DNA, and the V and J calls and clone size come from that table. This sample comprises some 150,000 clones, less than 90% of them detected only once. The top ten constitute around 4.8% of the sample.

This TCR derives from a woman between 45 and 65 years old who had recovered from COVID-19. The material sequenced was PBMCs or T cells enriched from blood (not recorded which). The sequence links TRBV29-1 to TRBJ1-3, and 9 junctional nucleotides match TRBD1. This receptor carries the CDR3 CSVGTGSSGNTIYF. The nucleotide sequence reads TGCAGCGTAGGGACAGGGAGCTCTGGAAACACCATATATTTT.